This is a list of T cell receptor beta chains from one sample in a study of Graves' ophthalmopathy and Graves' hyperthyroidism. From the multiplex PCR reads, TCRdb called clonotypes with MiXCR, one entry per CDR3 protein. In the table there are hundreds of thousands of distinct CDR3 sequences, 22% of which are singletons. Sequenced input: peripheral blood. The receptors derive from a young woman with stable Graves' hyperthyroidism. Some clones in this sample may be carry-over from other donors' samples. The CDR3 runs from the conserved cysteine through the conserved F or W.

cdr3_aa: CASSLSRDEGDYGYTF; j_call: TRBJ1-2; v_call: TRBV11-3
cdr3_aa: CASGLVGVNEQYF; j_call: TRBJ2-7; v_call: TRBV12-5
cdr3_aa: CASREGGEIIYGYTF; j_call: TRBJ1-2; v_call: TRBV28
cdr3_aa: CASKVQGAFGMNTEAFF; j_call: TRBJ1-1; v_call: TRBV6-4
cdr3_aa: CASRNRLRGTEAFF; j_call: TRBJ1-1; v_call: TRBV12-3/TRBV12-4
cdr3_aa: CASSAPGGYGYTF; j_call: TRBJ1-2; v_call: TRBV12-3/TRBV12-4
cdr3_aa: CASSPQGALNTEAFF; j_call: TRBJ1-1; v_call: TRBV7-9
cdr3_aa: CASSDGEGGDKNIKYF; j_call: TRBJ2-4; v_call: TRBV2
cdr3_aa: CASTPREGQDHEQYF; j_call: TRBJ2-7; v_call: TRBV19
cdr3_aa: CASSEWRVNQPQHF; j_call: TRBJ1-5; v_call: TRBV6-1
cdr3_aa: CASSLAAAAGAQYF; j_call: TRBJ2-5; v_call: TRBV7-2
cdr3_aa: CACSENNSPLHF; j_call: TRBJ1-6; v_call: TRBV30
cdr3_aa: CASTWANSPLHF; j_call: TRBJ1-6; v_call: TRBV3-1
cdr3_aa: CASRRGLTSGGIAAQYF; j_call: TRBJ2-5; v_call: TRBV11-2
cdr3_aa: CASSLFQSNTEAFF; j_call: TRBJ1-1; v_call: TRBV7-2
cdr3_aa: CASTTGNSYNSPLHF; j_call: TRBJ1-6; v_call: TRBV6-1
cdr3_aa: CASSQDQSAGQETQYF; j_call: TRBJ2-5; v_call: TRBV3-1
cdr3_aa: CSANRDGNTEAFF; j_call: TRBJ1-1; v_call: TRBV20-1
cdr3_aa: CAWNQGSYEQYF; j_call: TRBJ2-7; v_call: TRBV30
cdr3_aa: CASGVFMSTGELFF; j_call: TRBJ2-2; v_call: TRBV6-1
cdr3_aa: CASSLVEEQYF; j_call: TRBJ2-7; v_call: TRBV7-9
cdr3_aa: CASTPGQVTSRNTEAFF; j_call: TRBJ1-1; v_call: TRBV7-8
cdr3_aa: CASSERQGMNTEAFF; j_call: TRBJ1-1; v_call: TRBV6-1
cdr3_aa: CASSHGTSGGAVAKNIQYF; j_call: TRBJ2-4; v_call: TRBV7-2
cdr3_aa: CASSPRWAGFSGTEAFF; j_call: TRBJ1-1; v_call: TRBV4-1
cdr3_aa: CASGFERGRHQPQHF; j_call: TRBJ1-5; v_call: TRBV12-5
cdr3_aa: CASCNLPGLIRGTGELFF; j_call: TRBJ2-2; v_call: TRBV6-2/TRBV6-3
cdr3_aa: CASSDRVNEQFF; j_call: TRBJ2-1; v_call: TRBV10-1
cdr3_aa: CASSPKENYGYTF; j_call: TRBJ1-2; v_call: TRBV18
cdr3_aa: CASSRTGGETEAFF; j_call: TRBJ1-1; v_call: TRBV3-1
cdr3_aa: CASRPNVGTQYF; j_call: TRBJ2-5; v_call: TRBV6-1
cdr3_aa: CSARGQGENNIQYF; j_call: TRBJ2-4; v_call: TRBV20-1
cdr3_aa: CASSLGVPAAGELFF; j_call: TRBJ2-2; v_call: TRBV7-3
cdr3_aa: CASSLMGTDYGYTF; j_call: TRBJ1-2; v_call: TRBV11-3
cdr3_aa: CASSSRGQQPQHF; j_call: TRBJ1-5; v_call: TRBV7-2
cdr3_aa: CAGIHGDTEAFF; j_call: TRBJ1-1; v_call: TRBV30
cdr3_aa: CATSEERAVSYEQYF; j_call: TRBJ2-7; v_call: TRBV24-1
cdr3_aa: CASSQGRMVEQYF; j_call: TRBJ2-7; v_call: TRBV3-1
cdr3_aa: CASSPKILKALEGEADTEAFF; j_call: TRBJ1-1; v_call: TRBV4-3
cdr3_aa: CASSKPQGDPNTEAFF; j_call: TRBJ1-1; v_call: TRBV6-2/TRBV6-3
cdr3_aa: CASSFTGPGANVLTF; j_call: TRBJ2-6; v_call: TRBV5-1
cdr3_aa: CASSPGFLSYEQYF; j_call: TRBJ2-7; v_call: TRBV18
cdr3_aa: CATSGTPNTGELFF; j_call: TRBJ2-2; v_call: TRBV15
cdr3_aa: CASGFDPRYGYTF; j_call: TRBJ1-2; v_call: TRBV12-5
cdr3_aa: CASSQDGVEAFF; j_call: TRBJ1-1; v_call: TRBV14
cdr3_aa: CASSAGHPGLAGREQYF; j_call: TRBJ2-7; v_call: TRBV6-1
cdr3_aa: CSFVDRLNTEAFF; j_call: TRBJ1-1; v_call: TRBV29-1
cdr3_aa: CASKGGSRAGANVLTF; j_call: TRBJ2-6; v_call: TRBV6-1
cdr3_aa: CASSVLGTGGTDYTF; j_call: TRBJ1-2; v_call: TRBV6-1
cdr3_aa: CSVPDGSAFF; j_call: TRBJ1-1; v_call: TRBV20-1
cdr3_aa: CASSDRSNTEAFF; j_call: TRBJ1-1; v_call: TRBV12-3/TRBV12-4
cdr3_aa: CSARAVVAGKQYF; j_call: TRBJ2-7; v_call: TRBV20-1
cdr3_aa: CATGTGRISGANVLTF; j_call: TRBJ2-6; v_call: TRBV19
cdr3_aa: CASSEGGSYEQYF; j_call: TRBJ2-7; v_call: TRBV6-1
cdr3_aa: CATSRDSRLQETQYF; j_call: TRBJ2-5; v_call: TRBV15
cdr3_aa: CSVQGGSSYEQYF; j_call: TRBJ2-7; v_call: TRBV29-1
cdr3_aa: CASSLKWDTEAFF; j_call: TRBJ1-1; v_call: TRBV5-1